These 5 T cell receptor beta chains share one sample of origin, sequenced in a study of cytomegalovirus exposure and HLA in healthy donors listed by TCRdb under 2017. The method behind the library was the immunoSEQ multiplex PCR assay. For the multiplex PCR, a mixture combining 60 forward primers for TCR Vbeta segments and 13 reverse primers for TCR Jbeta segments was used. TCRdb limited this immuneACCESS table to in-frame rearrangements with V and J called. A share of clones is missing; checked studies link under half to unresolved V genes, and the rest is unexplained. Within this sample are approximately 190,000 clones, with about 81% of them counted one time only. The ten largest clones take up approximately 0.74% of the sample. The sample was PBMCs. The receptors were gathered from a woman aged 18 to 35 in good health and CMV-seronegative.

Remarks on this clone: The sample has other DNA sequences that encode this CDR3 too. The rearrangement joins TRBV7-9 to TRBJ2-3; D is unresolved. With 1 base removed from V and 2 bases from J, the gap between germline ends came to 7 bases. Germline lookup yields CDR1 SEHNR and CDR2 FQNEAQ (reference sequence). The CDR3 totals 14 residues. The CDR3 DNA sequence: TGTGCCAGCAGCTTAGTAGTTTCCACAGATACGCAGTATTTT. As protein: CASSLVVSTDTQYF.

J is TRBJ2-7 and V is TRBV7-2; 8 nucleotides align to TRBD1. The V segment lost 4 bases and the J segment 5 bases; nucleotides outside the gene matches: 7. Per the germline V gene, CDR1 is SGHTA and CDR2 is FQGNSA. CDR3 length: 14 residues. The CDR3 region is CASSSRQGWDEQYF. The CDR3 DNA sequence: TGTGCCAGCAGCTCCAGACAGGGGTGGGACGAGCAGTACTTC. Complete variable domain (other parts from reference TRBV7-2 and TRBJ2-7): GAGVSQSPSNKVTEKGKDVELRCDPISGHTALYWYRQSLGQGLEFLIYFQGNSAPDKSGLPSDRFSAERTGGSVSTLTIQRTQQEDSAVYLCASSSRQGWDEQYFGPGTRLTVT.

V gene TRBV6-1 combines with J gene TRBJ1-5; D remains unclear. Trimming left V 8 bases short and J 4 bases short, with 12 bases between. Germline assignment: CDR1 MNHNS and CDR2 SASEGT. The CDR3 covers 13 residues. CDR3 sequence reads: CASSGLGNQPQHF. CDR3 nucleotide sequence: TGTGCCAGCTCGGGGTTAGGGAATCAGCCCCAGCATTTT.

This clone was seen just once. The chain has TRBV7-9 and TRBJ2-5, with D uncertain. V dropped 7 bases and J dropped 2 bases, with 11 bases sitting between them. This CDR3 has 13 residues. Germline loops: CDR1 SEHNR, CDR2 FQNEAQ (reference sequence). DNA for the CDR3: TGTGCCAGCACCCGGTTCGGTCAAGAGACCCAGTACTTC. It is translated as CASTRFGQETQYF. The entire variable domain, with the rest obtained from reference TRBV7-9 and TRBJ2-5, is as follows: DTGVSQNPRHKITKRGQNVTFRCDPISEHNRLYWYRQTLGQGPEFLTYFQNEAQLEKSRLLSDRFSAERPKGSFSTLEIQRTEQGDSAMYLCASTRFGQETQYFGPGTRLLVL.

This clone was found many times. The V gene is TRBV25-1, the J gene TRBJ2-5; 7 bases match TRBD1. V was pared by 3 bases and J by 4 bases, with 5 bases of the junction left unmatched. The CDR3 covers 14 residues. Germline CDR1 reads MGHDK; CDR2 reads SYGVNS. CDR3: CASSDRGNGETQYF. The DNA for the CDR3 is TGTGCCAGCAGTGACAGGGGGAACGGAGAGACCCAGTACTTC.